This TCR beta chain comes out of a study of cytomegalovirus exposure and HLA in healthy donors (dated by TCRdb to the late 2010s). Regarding the complete study: According to an earlier analysis of 550 to 700 of the donors, about 180 million T cells yielded approximately 120 million unique TCR beta sequences and roughly 280 Gb of sequence data. A later analysis re-analyzed previously published TCR beta repertoires from approximately 670 donors and added high-resolution HLA genotyping to study TCR occurrence patterns. Among some 410 genotyped donors of the cohort, an average of 235,054 unique TCR beta nucleotide sequences were sequenced per donor, around 20% of them non-productive. The study aimed to test whether signatures of past pathogen exposure could be identified by cataloging public T cell receptors. About five DR-DQ haplotypes were treated as single units for association and clustering because of strong linkage in the cohort. Donor age, sex, ethnicity and CMV serostatus were compiled together with the repertoire data. Class I and class II HLA loci were covered by the typing at four-digit resolution. Every repertoire in the discovery cohort had been generated on one and the same sequencing platform. The genetic ancestry cluster associated with self-reported Caucasian donors included 65% to 90% of the approximately 400 genotyped donors. The number of donors typed differed by locus, with 629-630 for A, B, C, DRB1 and DQB1, roughly 520 for DQA1, 600 to 610 for DPA1, and under 490 for DPB1. A later genetic analysis used genome-wide SNP genotypes for about 60% of the roughly 700 donors, treating that subset as a discovery cohort. Besides the first cohort of around 670 subjects, a separate validation cohort made up of about 120 different subjects was used. High-throughput TCR immunosequencing, statistical association of individual TCRs with disease status, and machine learning were combined to predict cytomegalovirus infection status. The study profiled the T cell repertoires of around 700 subjects by immunosequencing and related them to cytomegalovirus serostatus. Approximately 310 gigabases of sequencing data and roughly 90 million unique TCR sequences were included in an early release covering around 600 HLA-typed donors. An earlier analysis of approximately 630 of the donors applied high-throughput TCR beta sequencing to assess whether each TCR beta V gene segment acted as functional or pseudogenic. Rather than drawing on any new phenotypic data, the later analysis identified candidate immune exposures from TCR beta sequences and the way those sequences occurred across donors.

Library method: the immunoSEQ multiplex PCR assay. A mixture of 60 forward primers for TCR Vbeta segments and 13 reverse primers for TCR Jbeta segments was used in the multiplex PCR. A multiplex PCR assay on genomic DNA amplified the CDR3 region of rearranged TCR beta genes. The Illumina HiSeq System was used to sequence the amplified TCR beta libraries as 87-base-pair reads. As for how the authors treated the data: In a later analysis, tens of millions of unique TCR beta chains were counted across the 500 to 850 repertoires, and around 10 million of these chains were shared by at least two donors. Raw reads were error-corrected and collapsed into unique sequences with a nearest-neighbor algorithm that merged closely related sequences to remove PCR and sequencing errors. To assign V, D and J gene segments, CDR3 sequences were aligned to IMGT reference sequences. For a sequence to be retained, at least a six-nucleotide match to both a V gene segment and a J gene segment was required. A rearrangement was called productive if the CDR3 had no stop codons and remained in frame with V and J, and every other rearrangement was called non-productive. Following IMGT convention, CDR3 was defined as the stretch from the second conserved V-encoded cysteine to the conserved J-encoded phenylalanine. In an earlier analysis of approximately 590 of the donors, sequences lacking an unambiguous match to a single V gene segment were excluded. An earlier analysis of fewer than 750 of the donors called V segments functional above 56.7% productive rearrangements and segregating when the between-donor standard deviation exceeded 5%. A statistical classification framework was built for diagnosing cytomegalovirus status from the catalog of TCR beta chain sequences. In a later analysis, TCR nucleotide sequences were compared against IMGT/GENE-DB human TR gene sequences so that V and J genes could be assigned. In a later analysis, CDR3 sequences and most-parsimonious VDJ recombination scenarios were assigned using the TCRdist pipeline. In a later analysis, each TCR beta chain was defined by its CDR3 amino acid sequence together with its V-gene family, and reads without a unique V-gene family were excluded. As a way to deal with suspected cross-contamination and a sequencing artifact, a later analysis dropped nearly 600 nucleotide sequences that were highly shared and had low generation probability. In a later analysis, a clonal expansion index for each public chain was calculated from normalized within-repertoire ranks of inferred template counts. In a later analysis, generation probabilities were computed with a VDJ recombination model fitted to out-of-frame rearrangements, and the resulting probabilities were checked against IGoR. In a later analysis, TCR-TCR, TCR-HLA and TCR-CMV co-occurrence was scored with hypergeometric tests, and a repertoire-size bias correction was applied to TCR pairs. In a later analysis, false discovery rates were estimated by permuting HLA or CMV assignments 20 times. In a later analysis, co-occurring TCRs were grouped using DBSCAN, and TCRdist sequence similarity was added for clustering within HLA-allele-positive subsets. Co-occurrence clustering excluded repertoires with fewer than 30,000 or more than 120,000 public chains, plus five with anomalous nucleotide sharing. TCRdb took this table from immuneACCESS and kept in-frame rearrangements with V and J called. Such tables lack part of the clones; where checked against another copy, unresolved V genes explain under half of the gap, and the rest is unexplained. That table gives V, J and clone size, and the DNA gave D and trimming. Present in this sample are roughly 150,000 clones, approximately 80% of which were seen just once. The ten largest clones add up to about 3% of the sample.

Paper-wide results and their limitations: Most TCR sequences were observed very rarely across donors, whereas some public TCRs were present in many individuals. The study listed approximately 160 TCR beta chains as associated with cytomegalovirus. In an earlier analysis of approximately 590 of the donors, most TCR beta V segments appeared in productive rearrangements about 90% or about 30% of the time, broadly matching IMGT annotations. The sequencing pipeline was judged likely to have produced a cluster of highly shared sequence variants as a technical artifact. An association between a missense DCLRE1C variant and V-gene and J-gene trimming of TCR beta chains was found in a later genetic analysis and replicated in an independent cohort. According to a later genetic analysis, donors in an Asian-associated ancestry cluster had fewer N-insertions in productive TCRs than the approximately 700-donor mean. In a later analysis, most CMV-associated TCR beta chains were found to appear HLA-restricted, with HLA associations seemingly driven largely by CMV exposure. For the cohort, immune exposure information was limited to CMV serostatus. The earlier analysis of 450 to 700 of the donors excluded roughly 17 rarely observed V segments, including chromosome 9 orphons, because counts were too low. The authors suggested that the approach could potentially be generalized to other disease states and immunological phenotypes. In a later analysis, several top co-occurrence clusters were reported to appear linked to parvovirus B19, influenza, CMV and Epstein-Barr virus. Linkage disequilibrium might explain the correlated functional status among segregating V segments, but an unknown experimental factor could not be excluded. In a later analysis, TCR association rates were found to vary across HLA loci, with the most associated TCRs seen for DRB1 alleles and the fewest for HLA-C alleles. The classifier was reported to diagnose cytomegalovirus status with high specificity and sensitivity in both the original cohort and the validation cohort. A further reported finding was that TCR beta sequences accurately predicted the HLA-A and HLA-B alleles for most subjects in the first cohort. Three of the identified cytomegalovirus-associated TCR beta chains were confirmed in vitro to be specific for cytomegalovirus antigens. The presence/absence analyses assumed that sequencing depth was roughly uniform across donors, and that assumption may not be true. Because HLA typing was unavailable for some donors at each locus, only the typed subset was used in association tests. In a later analysis, HLA-associated TCR beta chains were found to be more clonally expanded and to have lower generation probabilities than equally common non-associated chains. Strong co-occurrence of HLA alleles, especially DR and DQ, made assigning TCR associations to individual alleles difficult. This cohort had only TCR beta chains sequenced, and the lack of alpha or paired-chain data limited which features could be detected. A later analysis associated 16,951 TCR beta sequences with specific HLA alleles at a false discovery rate of 0.05.

The cohort was made up of about 610 healthy bone marrow donors. All cohort members were sampled while nominally healthy, although unrecorded immune exposures were likely present. The donor tested CMV seronegative and was one of the 352 seronegative cohort members. A peripheral blood sample was provided by each donor, and peripheral blood mononuclear cells were used for TCR beta sequencing. Genomic DNA was extracted from the blood cell samples with the Qiagen DNeasy Blood Extraction Kit. Comment on this clone: Its antigen is currently not known. There are no base qualities to consult, and no much larger clone falls within one base.

The origin of this receptor is a male donor in good health and CMV-seronegative. What was sequenced was PBMCs.

The CDR3 reads as follows: CASSPDSRGETQYF. The nucleotide sequence reads TGTGCCAGCAGTCCGGACTCTAGGGGGGAGACCCAGTACTTC. The chain is made from TRBV6-5 and TRBJ2-5, with a weak D call of TRBD1 (6 bases match). V loses 5 bases, J loses 5 bases, and the germline ends lie 15 bases apart. The germline V gene sets CDR1 to MNHEY and CDR2 to SVGAGI. The CDR3 has 14 amino acids, counting the end cysteine and phenylalanine. Kept here is only the CDR3 DNA, which spans 42 bases and is read in frame from base 1.